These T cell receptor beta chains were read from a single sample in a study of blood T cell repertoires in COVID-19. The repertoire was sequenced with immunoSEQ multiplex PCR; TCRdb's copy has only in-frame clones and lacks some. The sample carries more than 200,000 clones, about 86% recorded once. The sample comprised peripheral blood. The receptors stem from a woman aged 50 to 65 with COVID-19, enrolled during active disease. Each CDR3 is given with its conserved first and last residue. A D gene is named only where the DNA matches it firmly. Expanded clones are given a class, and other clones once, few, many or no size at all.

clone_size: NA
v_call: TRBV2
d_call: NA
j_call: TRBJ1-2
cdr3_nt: TGTGCCAGCAGTTCCGGACTCGACTATGGCTACACCTTC
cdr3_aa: CASSSGLDYGYTF

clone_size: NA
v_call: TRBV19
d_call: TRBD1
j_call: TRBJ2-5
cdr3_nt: TGTGCCAGTGCACCACTCGGACAGGGCGGAGAGACCCAGTACTTC
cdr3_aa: CASAPLGQGGETQYF

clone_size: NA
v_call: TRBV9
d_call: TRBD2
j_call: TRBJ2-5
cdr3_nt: TGTGCCAGCACCGACGGGGGGGCCGAGACCCAGTACTTC
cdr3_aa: CASTDGGAETQYF

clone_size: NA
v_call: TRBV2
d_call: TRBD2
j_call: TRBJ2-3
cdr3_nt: TGTGCCAGCAGTTCCCTGGGACTAGCGGGGGTGGATACGCAGTATTTT
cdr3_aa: CASSSLGLAGVDTQYF

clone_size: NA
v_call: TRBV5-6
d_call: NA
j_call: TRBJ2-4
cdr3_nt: TGTGCCAGCAGCTTTCAGATAGCCAAAAACATTCAGTACTTC
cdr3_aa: CASSFQIAKNIQYF

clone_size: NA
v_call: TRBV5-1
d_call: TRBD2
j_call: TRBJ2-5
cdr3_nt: TGCGCCAGCAGCTTGACTAGCGGGGGGGCAGGGGAGACCCAGTACTTC
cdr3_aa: CASSLTSGGAGETQYF

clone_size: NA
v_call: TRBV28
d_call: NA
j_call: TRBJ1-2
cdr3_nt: TGTGCCAGCAGTTTAAGGAGAAACTATGGCTACACCTTC
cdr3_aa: CASSLRRNYGYTF

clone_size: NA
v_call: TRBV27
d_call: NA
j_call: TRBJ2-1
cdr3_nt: TGTGCCAGTAGCGGTAGCTCCTACAATGAGCAGTTCTTC
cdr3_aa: CASSGSSYNEQFF

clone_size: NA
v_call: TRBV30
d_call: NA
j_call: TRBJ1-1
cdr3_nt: TGTGCCTGGAGTTCCCGAGGCTTTGAAGCTTTCTTT
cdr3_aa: CAWSSRGFEAFF

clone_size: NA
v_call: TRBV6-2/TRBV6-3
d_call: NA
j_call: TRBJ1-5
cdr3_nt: TGTGCCAGCAGCACGTCCGGAGGGTTAAATCAGCCCCAGCATTTT
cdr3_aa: CASSTSGGLNQPQHF

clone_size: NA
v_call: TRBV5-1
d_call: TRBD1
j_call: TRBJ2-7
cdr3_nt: TGCGCCAGCAGCTTGGTGAGGCCTGGGACAGGGGCTGACGAGCAGTACTTC
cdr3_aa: CASSLVRPGTGADEQYF

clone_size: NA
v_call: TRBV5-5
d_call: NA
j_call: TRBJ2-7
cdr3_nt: TGTGCCAGCAGCTTCGAGACGGTTCCTACTATATCCTACGAGCAGTACTTC
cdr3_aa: CASSFETVPTISYEQYF

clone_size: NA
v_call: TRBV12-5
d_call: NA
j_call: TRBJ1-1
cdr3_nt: TGTGCTAGTGCCCCGGCGGGAACAGGCACTGAAGCTTTCTTT
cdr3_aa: CASAPAGTGTEAFF

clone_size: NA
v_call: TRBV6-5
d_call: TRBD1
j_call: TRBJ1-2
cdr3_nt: TGTGCCAGCAGTACCGGACAGGGTAGCTATGGCTACACCTTC
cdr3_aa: CASSTGQGSYGYTF

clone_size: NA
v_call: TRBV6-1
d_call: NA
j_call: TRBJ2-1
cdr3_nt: TGTGCCAGCAGTGAATCAGGGGTGGGTGAGCAGTTCTTC
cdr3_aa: CASSESGVGEQFF

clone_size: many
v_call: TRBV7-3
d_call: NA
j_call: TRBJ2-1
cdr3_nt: TGTGCCAGCAGCCCGGAGGGGGCCGGAGAGCAGTTCTTC
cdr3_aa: CASSPEGAGEQFF

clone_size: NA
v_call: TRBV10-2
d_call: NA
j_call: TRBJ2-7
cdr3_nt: TGCGCCAGCAGTGAAAGAGACAGGTACTACGAGCAGTACTTC
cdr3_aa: CASSERDRYYEQYF

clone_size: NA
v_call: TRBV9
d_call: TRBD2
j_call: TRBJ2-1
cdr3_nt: TGTGCCAGCAGCGTAGGGTCGGGGGGGCCCCTAGGGAATGAGCAGTTCTTC
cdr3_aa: CASSVGSGGPLGNEQFF

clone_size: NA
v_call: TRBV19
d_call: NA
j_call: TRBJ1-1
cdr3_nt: TGTGCCAGTAAAGGAAGGGGCGGTGAAGCTTTCTTT
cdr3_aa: CASKGRGGEAFF

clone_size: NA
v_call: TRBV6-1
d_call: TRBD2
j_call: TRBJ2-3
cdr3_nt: TGTGCCAGCAGAGAAGCGGGGCGCACAGATACGCAGTATTTT
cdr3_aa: CASREAGRTDTQYF

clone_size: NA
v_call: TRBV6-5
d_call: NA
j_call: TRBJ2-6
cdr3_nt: TGTGCCAGCAGTCTAAAATACTCTGGGGCCAACGTCCTGACTTTC
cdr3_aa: CASSLKYSGANVLTF

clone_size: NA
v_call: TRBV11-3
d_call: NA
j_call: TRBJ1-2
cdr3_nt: TGTGCCAGCAGCTTAAGGGGAAGCGGCTACACCTTC
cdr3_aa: CASSLRGSGYTF

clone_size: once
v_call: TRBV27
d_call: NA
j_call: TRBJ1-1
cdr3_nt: TGTGCCAGCAGTTCCCTCGGGATAGCTTTCTTT
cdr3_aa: CASSSLGIAFF

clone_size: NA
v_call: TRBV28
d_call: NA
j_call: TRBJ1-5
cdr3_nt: TGTGCCAGCACCCCCTCCCGGGGGGGATATCAGCCCCAGCATTTT
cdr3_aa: CASTPSRGGYQPQHF

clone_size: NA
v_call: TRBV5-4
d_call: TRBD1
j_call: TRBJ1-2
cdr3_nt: TGTGCCAGCAGTTTGAACAGGGGGCGCGGCTACACCTTC
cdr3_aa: CASSLNRGRGYTF

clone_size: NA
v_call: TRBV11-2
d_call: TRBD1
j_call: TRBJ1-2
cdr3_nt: TGTGCCAGCAGCTACGGGACAGCCGGCGGCTATGGCTACACCTTC
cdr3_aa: CASSYGTAGGYGYTF

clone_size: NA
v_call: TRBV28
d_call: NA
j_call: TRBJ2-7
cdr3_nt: TGTGCCAGCAGTTTCTGGGGGGGCCACGAGCAGTACTTC
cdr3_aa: CASSFWGGHEQYF

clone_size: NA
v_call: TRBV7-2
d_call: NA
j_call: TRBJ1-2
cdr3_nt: TGTGCCAGCAGCTTAGGAGGAGGGGGGGCTGATGGCTACACCTTC
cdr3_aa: CASSLGGGGADGYTF

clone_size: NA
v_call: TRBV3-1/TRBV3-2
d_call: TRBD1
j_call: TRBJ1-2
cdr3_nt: TGTGCCAGCAGCCAAGACGTACCAGGGGGGCACTATGGCTACACCTTC
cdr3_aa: CASSQDVPGGHYGYTF

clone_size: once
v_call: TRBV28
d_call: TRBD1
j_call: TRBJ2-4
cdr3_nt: TGTGCCAGCAGTTACAGGGGCCCGAAAAACATTCAGTACTTC
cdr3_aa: CASSYRGPKNIQYF

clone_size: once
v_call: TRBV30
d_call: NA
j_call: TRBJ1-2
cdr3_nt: TGTGCCTGGAGTCAAAATGCTAACTATGGCTACACCTTC
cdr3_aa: CAWSQNANYGYTF

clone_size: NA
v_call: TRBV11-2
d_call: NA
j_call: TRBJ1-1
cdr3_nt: TGTGCCAGCAGCTTAGATCGAGGGGGCACTGAAGCTTTCTTT
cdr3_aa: CASSLDRGGTEAFF

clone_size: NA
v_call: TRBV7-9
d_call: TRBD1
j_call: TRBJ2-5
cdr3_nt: TGTGCCAGCTTCTCCCCGGGACAGACTCAAGAGACCCAGTACTTC
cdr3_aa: CASFSPGQTQETQYF

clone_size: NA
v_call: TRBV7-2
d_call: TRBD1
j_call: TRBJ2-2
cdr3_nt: TGTGCCAGCCAACAGGGGGCAGTTGGAGGCACCGGGGAGCTGTTTTTT
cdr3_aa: CASQQGAVGGTGELFF

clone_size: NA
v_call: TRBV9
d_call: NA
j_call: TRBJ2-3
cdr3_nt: TGTGCCAGCAGCGTAGAGGCAGGGTTGACAGATACGCAGTATTTT
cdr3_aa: CASSVEAGLTDTQYF

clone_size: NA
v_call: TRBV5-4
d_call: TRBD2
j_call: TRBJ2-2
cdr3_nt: TGTGCCAGCAGCTCCTACCGCCCTCTAGCGGGGGTAACCGGGGAGCTGTTTTTT
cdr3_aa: CASSSYRPLAGVTGELFF

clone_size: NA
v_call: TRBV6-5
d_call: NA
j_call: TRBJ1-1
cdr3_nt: TGTGCCAGTTCTGAGGGCCGCGGGGCTTTCTTT
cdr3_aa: CASSEGRGAFF

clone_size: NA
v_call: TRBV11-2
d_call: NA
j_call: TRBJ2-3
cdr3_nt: TGTGCCAGCAGCTTAGATCGTCTAGGAACAGATACGCAGTATTTT
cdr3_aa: CASSLDRLGTDTQYF

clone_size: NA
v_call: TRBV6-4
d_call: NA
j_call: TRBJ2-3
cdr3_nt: TGTGCCAGGATAATTCAGGGGCCCGCAGATACGCAGTATTTT
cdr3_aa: CARIIQGPADTQYF

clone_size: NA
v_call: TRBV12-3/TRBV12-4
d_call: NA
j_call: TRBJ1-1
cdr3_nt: TGTGCCAGCAGCAGGGTTCACACTGAAGCTTTCTTT
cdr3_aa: CASSRVHTEAFF

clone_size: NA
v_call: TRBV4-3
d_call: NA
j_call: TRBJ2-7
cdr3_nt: TGCGCCAGCAGCCAAGATCCGGGACATCCTACCGAGCAGTACTTC
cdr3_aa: CASSQDPGHPTEQYF

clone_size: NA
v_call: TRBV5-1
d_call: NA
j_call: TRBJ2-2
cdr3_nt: TGCGCCAGCAGCCTGTTAACTACGAACACCGGGGAGCTGTTTTTT
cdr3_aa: CASSLLTTNTGELFF

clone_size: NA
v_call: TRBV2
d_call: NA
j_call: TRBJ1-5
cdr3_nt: TGTGCCAGCAGTGAAGCGGCGCCGGGAGGGCAGCCCCAGCATTTT
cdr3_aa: CASSEAAPGGQPQHF

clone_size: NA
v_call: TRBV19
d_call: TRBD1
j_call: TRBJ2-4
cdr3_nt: TGTGCCAGTAGCCCGGGACAGTTAAACATTCAGTACTTC
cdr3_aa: CASSPGQLNIQYF

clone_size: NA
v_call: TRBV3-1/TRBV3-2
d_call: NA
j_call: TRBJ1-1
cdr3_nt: TGTGCCAGCAGCCAAGGCGGGCAGAACACTGAAGCTTTCTTT
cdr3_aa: CASSQGGQNTEAFF

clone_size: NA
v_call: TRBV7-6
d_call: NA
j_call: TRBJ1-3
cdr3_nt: TGTGCCAGCAGCCTCACTAAAATCCCTGGAAACACCATATATTTT
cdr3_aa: CASSLTKIPGNTIYF

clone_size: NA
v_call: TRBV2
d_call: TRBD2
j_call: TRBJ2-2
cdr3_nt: TGTGCCAGCCGACGACTAGCGGGGGATAACACCGGGGAGCTGTTTTTT
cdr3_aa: CASRRLAGDNTGELFF

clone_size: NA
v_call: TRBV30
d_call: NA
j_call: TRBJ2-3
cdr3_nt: TGTGCCTGGAGTACCGCGGGCACAGATACGCAGTATTTT
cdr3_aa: CAWSTAGTDTQYF

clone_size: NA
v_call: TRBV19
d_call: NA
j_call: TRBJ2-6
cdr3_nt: TGTGCCAGTAGTGCACAGGCTCACCCAGGTACTGGGGCCAACGTCCTGACTTTC
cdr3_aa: CASSAQAHPGTGANVLTF

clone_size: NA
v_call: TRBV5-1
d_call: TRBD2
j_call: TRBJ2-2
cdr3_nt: TGCGCCAGCAGCAAAGGAGCGGGGGGGCTACGGTACACCGGGGAGCTGTTTTTT
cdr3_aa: CASSKGAGGLRYTGELFF

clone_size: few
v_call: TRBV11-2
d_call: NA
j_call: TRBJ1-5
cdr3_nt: TGTGCCAGCAGCCTGTATAGCAATCAGCCCCAGCATTTT
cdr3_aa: CASSLYSNQPQHF

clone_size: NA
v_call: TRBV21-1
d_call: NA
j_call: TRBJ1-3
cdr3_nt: TGTGCCAGCAGCAAAGCGACAGGGTGGGACTCTGGAAACACCATATATTTT
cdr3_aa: CASSKATGWDSGNTIYF

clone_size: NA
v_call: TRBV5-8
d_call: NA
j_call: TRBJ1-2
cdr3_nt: TGTGCCAGCAGCCTGAGACCCACGGCGGACTGGGGCTACACCTTC
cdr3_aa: CASSLRPTADWGYTF

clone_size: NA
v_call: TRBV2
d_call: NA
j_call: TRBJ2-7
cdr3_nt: TGTGCCAGCAGTGAACCCAGGGTCCCCTCCGTCAAGGAGCAGTACTTC
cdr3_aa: CASSEPRVPSVKEQYF

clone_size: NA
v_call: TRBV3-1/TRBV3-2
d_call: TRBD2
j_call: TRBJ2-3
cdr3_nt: TGTGCCAGCAGACCCCGCGGGGGGGCGGGAGGAGATACGCAGTATTTT
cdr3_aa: CASRPRGGAGGDTQYF

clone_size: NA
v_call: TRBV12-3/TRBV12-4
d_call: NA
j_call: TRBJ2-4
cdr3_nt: TGTGCCAGCAGTTTAGGCCCCACCGGGGGGTACTTC
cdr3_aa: CASSLGPTGGYF

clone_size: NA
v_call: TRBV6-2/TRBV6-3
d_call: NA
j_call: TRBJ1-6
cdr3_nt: TGTGCCAGCAGCCTCAGGGAAGGATCACCCCTCCACTTT
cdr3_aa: CASSLREGSPLHF

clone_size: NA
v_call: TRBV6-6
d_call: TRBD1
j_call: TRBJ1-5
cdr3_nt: TGTGCCAGCAGTCGAAGGACAGGGGCCTCACCGAGCGGGGGATGGTACTTAGGGCCCCAGCATTTT
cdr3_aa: CASSRRTGASPSGGWYLGPQHF

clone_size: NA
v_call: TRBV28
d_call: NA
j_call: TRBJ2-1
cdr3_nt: TGTGCCAGCAGCCTGGACTCTTTGAGCTCCTACAATGAGCAGTTCTTC
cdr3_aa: CASSLDSLSSYNEQFF

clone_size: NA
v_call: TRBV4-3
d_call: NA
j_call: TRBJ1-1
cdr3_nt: TGCGCCAGCAGCCACGGGGGGGACACTGAAGCTTTCTTT
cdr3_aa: CASSHGGDTEAFF